Listed below are T cell receptor beta chains from one sample, sequenced in a study of OX40 agonist ivuxolimab in advanced cancers. Some clones are missing from TCRdb's copy, which holds only in-frame ones; the method was immunoSEQ multiplex PCR. Among fewer than 60,000 clones listed, about 88% were seen once. The source material was CD4+ or CD8+ T cells sorted from blood, sampled in a trial of the OX40 agonist ivuxolimab. The receptors shown here come from an adult with an advanced solid tumor such as melanoma, head and neck, liver or kidney cancer. CDR3s include the opening cysteine and the closing phenylalanine or tryptophan. The order of the fields is CDR3 protein, CDR3 DNA, J gene, clone size, D gene, V gene. A D gene is named only where the DNA matches it firmly. Clone size is given for some rows only: seen once, a few or many times, or a class if the clone is expanded.

cdr3_aa: CSVILWNEQFF
cdr3_nt: TGCAGCGTTATCCTATGGAATGAGCAGTTCTTC
j_call: TRBJ2-1
clone_size: -
d_call: -
v_call: TRBV29-1

cdr3_aa: CASSQKGAGPDTQYF
cdr3_nt: TGTGCCAGCAGCCAAAAGGGGGCAGGGCCAGATACGCAGTATTTT
j_call: TRBJ2-3
clone_size: -
d_call: TRBD1
v_call: TRBV4-1

cdr3_aa: CASSHTGNQPQHF
cdr3_nt: TGCGCCAGCAGCCACACAGGGAATCAGCCCCAGCATTTT
j_call: TRBJ1-5
clone_size: -
d_call: -
v_call: TRBV4-3

cdr3_aa: CASSPSGGAVEQFF
cdr3_nt: TGTGCCAGCAGCCCAAGCGGGGGGGCGGTCGAGCAGTTCTTC
j_call: TRBJ2-1
clone_size: -
d_call: TRBD2
v_call: TRBV7-8

cdr3_aa: CASSQGVGFSGANVLTF
cdr3_nt: TGCGCCAGCAGCCAAGGAGTTGGGTTCTCTGGGGCCAACGTCCTGACTTTC
j_call: TRBJ2-6
clone_size: -
d_call: -
v_call: TRBV4-3

cdr3_aa: CASFGLVRENTEAFF
cdr3_nt: TGTGCCAGTTTCGGCCTGGTCAGGGAGAACACTGAAGCTTTCTTT
j_call: TRBJ1-1
clone_size: -
d_call: -
v_call: TRBV19

cdr3_aa: CASSIDLETRGDGEQFF
cdr3_nt: TGTGCCAGTAGTATAGATCTGGAGACAAGGGGCGACGGCGAGCAGTTCTTC
j_call: TRBJ2-1
clone_size: -
d_call: -
v_call: TRBV19

cdr3_aa: CASSNAGEGDTGELFF
cdr3_nt: TGTGCCAGCAGTAACGCGGGGGAAGGGGACACCGGGGAGCTGTTTTTT
j_call: TRBJ2-2
clone_size: -
d_call: TRBD2
v_call: TRBV5-6

cdr3_aa: CSVEEGEPNEKLFF
cdr3_nt: TGCAGCGTTGAAGAGGGGGAGCCTAATGAAAAACTGTTTTTT
j_call: TRBJ1-4
clone_size: -
d_call: -
v_call: TRBV29-1

cdr3_aa: CASSWLGMQAISYEQYF
cdr3_nt: TGCGCCAGCAGCTGGCTCGGGATGCAGGCGATCTCCTACGAGCAGTACTTC
j_call: TRBJ2-7
clone_size: -
d_call: -
v_call: TRBV5-1

cdr3_aa: CASSALGQFNTEAFF
cdr3_nt: TGTGCCAGCAGCGCCCTTGGACAGTTTAACACTGAAGCTTTCTTT
j_call: TRBJ1-1
clone_size: -
d_call: -
v_call: TRBV7-3

cdr3_aa: CASSLGQSSYEQYF
cdr3_nt: TGTGCCAGCAGCCTCGGACAGTCCTCCTACGAGCAGTACTTC
j_call: TRBJ2-7
clone_size: -
d_call: -
v_call: TRBV6-6

cdr3_aa: CASSNGRQPYEQYF
cdr3_nt: TGTGCCAGCAGCAACGGACGGCAACCCTACGAGCAGTACTTC
j_call: TRBJ2-7
clone_size: once
d_call: -
v_call: TRBV9

cdr3_aa: CASRITGAATYEQYF
cdr3_nt: TGTGCCAGCAGAATTACAGGCGCAGCGACCTACGAGCAGTACTTC
j_call: TRBJ2-7
clone_size: -
d_call: -
v_call: TRBV6-1

cdr3_aa: CASSPWAVDEQYF
cdr3_nt: TGTGCCAGCAGCCCCTGGGCGGTGGACGAGCAGTACTTC
j_call: TRBJ2-7
clone_size: -
d_call: -
v_call: TRBV5-6

cdr3_aa: CASSLGGITEAFF
cdr3_nt: TGCGCCAGCAGCTTGGGCGGGATCACTGAAGCTTTCTTT
j_call: TRBJ1-1
clone_size: -
d_call: -
v_call: TRBV5-1

cdr3_aa: CASSEETGYGYTF
cdr3_nt: TGCGCCAGCAGTGAAGAGACAGGCTATGGCTACACCTTC
j_call: TRBJ1-2
clone_size: few
d_call: -
v_call: TRBV10-1